Each of the 22 T cell receptor beta chains below was sequenced from the same sample in a study of T cell responses to AZD1222 COVID-19 vaccine (dated by TCRdb to about 2021). The method behind the library was the immunoSEQ multiplex PCR assay. Imported from immuneACCESS, the table was reduced by TCRdb to in-frame sequences with V and J called. These copies leave out some clones; in studies compared against another copy, an unresolved V gene accounts for under half, and the cause of the remainder is not known. This sample is represented by over 120,000 clones; around 90% of them were singletons. The top ten clones comprise over 1.5% of the sample. The time point label for this specimen denotes: baseline before first vaccination. Specimen: peripheral blood, collected on day 0 of AZD1222 vaccination. All receptors derive from an adult in good health.

This clone was seen a single time. This sequence joins TRBV6-5 and TRBJ2-1; D not certain. CDR1 and CDR2 from the germline V gene are MNHEY and SVGAGI. V was pared by 5 bases and J by 7 bases, with 15 bases between. The CDR3 length is 14 residues. CDR3 amino acids: CASSTLGFSNEQFF. CDR3 nucleotides: TGTGCCAGCAGTACGCTAGGTTTTTCGAATGAGCAGTTCTTC.

This sequence joins TRBV30 and TRBJ2-4; tentative D call: TRBD2 (6 bases). Trimming removed 5 bases at V and 4 bases at J, with 9 bases between. Per germline, CDR1 GTSNPN and CDR2 SVGIG (reference sequence). The length of the CDR3 is 12 residues. The CDR3 loop is CAWDGGKNIQYF. The CDR3 DNA is TGTGCCTGGGACGGGGGTAAAAACATTCAGTACTTC.

The chain has TRBV6-5 and TRBJ2-3; D perhaps matches TRBD2 (6 bases). Germline V gene sequence: CDR1 MNHEY, CDR2 SVGAGI. CDR3 length equals 14 residues. V lost 6 bases to trimming and J lost 2 bases, with 12 bases between them. The CDR3 here is CASRTSLITDTQYF. CDR3 sequence (DNA): TGTGCCAGCAGAACTAGCCTAATCACAGATACGCAGTATTTT.

The rearrangement uses TRBV5-1 and TRBJ2-1; D unclear. V was cut by 3 bases and J by 12 bases, with 22 bases left in between. The CDR3 length is 15 residues. CDR1 SGHRS and CDR2 YFSETQ come from the germline V gene. CDR3 sequence: CASSYNRESTMRQFF. The CDR3 bases are TGCGCCAGCAGCTACAACAGAGAGTCCACAATGAGGCAGTTCTTC.

V usage is TRBV5-1 and J usage is TRBJ1-1; 7 bases are shared with TRBD1. The CDR3 is 14 amino acids. V was pared by 5 bases and J by 1 base, with 5 bases of the junction left unmatched. Germline assignment: CDR1 SGHRS and CDR2 YFSETQ. This chain's CDR3 is CASRSRDRNTEAFF. As DNA, the CDR3 is TGCGCCAGCAGATCCCGGGACAGGAACACTGAAGCTTTCTTT.

The chain recombines TRBV4-1 with TRBJ1-4; D gene uncertain. Germline CDR1 MGHRA, CDR2 YSYEKL. With 3 bases removed from V and 8 bases from J, the gap between germline ends came to 10 bases. CDR3 length: 13 amino acids. CDR3 sequence: CASSQVRGEKLFF. The CDR3 DNA is TGCGCCAGCAGCCAGGTCAGAGGGGAAAAACTGTTTTTT.

The chain carries TRBV5-1 and TRBJ2-5, with D perhaps matching TRBD1 (6 bases). Germline CDR1 and CDR2: SGHRS and YFSETQ. This CDR3 is built from 17 residues. Trimming left V 4 bases short and J 0 bases short, with 19 bases between. CDR3 protein: CASSLKADSLYQETQYF. The CDR3 nucleotides read TGCGCCAGCAGCCTGAAGGCGGACAGCTTGTACCAAGAGACCCAGTACTTC.

The V call is TRBV6-2 or TRBV6-3, the J call TRBJ1-5; D is ambiguous. V dropped 2 bases and J dropped 2 bases, with 13 bases sitting between them. This CDR3 is built from 16 residues. Germline V gene lookup returns CDR1 MNHEY and CDR2 SVGEGT. CDR3 in DNA: TGTGCCAGCAGTTACCAACGAGGGTACGGCAATCAGCCCCAGCATTTT. This encodes CASSYQRGYGNQPQHF.

This chain uses TRBV5-6 with TRBJ1-5; D call uncertain. Trimming removed 3 bases from V and 5 bases from J, with 18 bases in between. The CDR3 is 16 amino acids. Germline lookup yields CDR1 SGHDT and CDR2 YYEEEE. CDR3 amino acids: CASSYGGPSGDQPQHF. The CDR3 bases are TGTGCCAGCAGCTACGGAGGGCCCTCCGGCGATCAGCCCCAGCATTTT. The complete variable domain, with remaining parts taken from reference TRBV5-6 and TRBJ1-5, reads DAGVTQSPTHLIKTRGQQVTLRCSPKSGHDTVSWYQQALGQGPQFIFQYYEEEERQRGNFPDRFSGHQFPNYSSELNVNALLLGDSALYLCASSYGGPSGDQPQHFGDGTRLSIL.

This clone showed up just a few times. The rearrangement uses TRBV5-4 and TRBJ2-1; TRBD2 agrees at 13 bases. Looked up from germline, CDR1 is SGHNT and CDR2 is YYREEE (reference sequence). The CDR3 contains 15 residues. Trimming removed 0 bases from V and 9 bases from J; junction bases left unmatched: 3. In nucleotides, the CDR3 is TGTGCCAGCAGCTTGGGCGGGACTAGCGGGGCTGAGCAGTTCTTC. Protein sequence: CASSLGGTSGAEQFF.

The chain's CDR3 is CASSYPVGNEKLFF. The CDR3, as DNA: TGTGCCAGCAGTTATCCGGTAGGAAACGAAAAACTGTTTTTT. This sequence joins TRBV28 and TRBJ1-4; D gene ambiguous. Looked up from germline, CDR1 is MDHEN and CDR2 is SYDVKM. The CDR3 is made up of 14 amino acids. Trimming took off 4 bases at V and 8 bases at J, with 14 bases between the two ends.

This clone was counted once. The V and J genes are TRBV6-5 and TRBJ1-2; 9 positions match TRBD1. CDR1 and CDR2 from the germline V gene are MNHEY and SVGAGI. V lost 5 bases and J lost 6; bases outside the gene matches: 7. There are 14 residues in the CDR3. The CDR3 DNA is TGTGCCAGCAGTCCAGGGACAGGGCCGAATGGCTACACCTTC. As protein: CASSPGTGPNGYTF.

The chain combines TRBV27 with TRBJ1-6; D remains ambiguous. With 2 bases removed from V and 7 bases from J, the gap between germline ends came to 9 bases. Germline V CDR1 and CDR2: MNHEY, SMNVEV (reference sequence). CDR3 length equals 14 residues. The CDR3 protein is CASSLGGPNSPLHF. The CDR3 DNA reads as TGTGCCAGCAGTTTAGGTGGGCCCAATTCACCCCTCCACTTT.

The chain recombines TRBV11-2 with TRBJ1-6, with a tentative D call TRBD1 (6 bases). CDR1 is SGHAT and CDR2 is FQNNGV in the germline V gene. The CDR3 length is 15 residues. Deletions cut 5 bases from V and 10 bases from J, with 18 bases between. The CDR3 DNA sequence: TGTGCCAGCAGCCGACAGGCCAGGGATGGATCACCCCTCCACTTT. It encodes CASSRQARDGSPLHF.

The chain joins TRBV19 to TRBJ1-5; D perhaps matches TRBD1 (5 bases). Per germline, CDR1 LNHDA and CDR2 SQIVND (reference sequence). The CDR3 is 13 amino acids. Trimming removed 8 bases at V and 3 bases at J, with 11 bases between. The CDR3: CASGDSSNQPQHF. CDR3 bases: TGTGCCAGTGGAGACAGTTCCAATCAGCCCCAGCATTTT.

The gene calls are TRBV5-5 and TRBJ2-6, with 7 bases identical to TRBD1. Germline CDR1 reads SGHKS; CDR2 reads YYEKEE (reference sequence). V gave up 3 bases and J gave up 2 bases; unmatched junction bases: 8. This CDR3 region has 17 residues. Here the CDR3 reads CASSWDSRPTGANVLTF. Written as DNA, the CDR3 is TGTGCCAGCAGCTGGGACAGTCGACCCACTGGGGCCAACGTCCTGACTTTC.

Here the CDR3 reads CASSVSGGPSGANVLTF. The DNA for the CDR3 is TGCGCCAGCAGCGTCTCAGGGGGGCCCTCTGGGGCCAACGTCCTGACTTTC. The chain links TRBV4-1 to TRBJ2-6; possible D gene TRBD1, 7 bases. Germline-derived CDR1 and CDR2 are MGHRA and YSYEKL. V shed 5 bases and J shed 0 bases, with 14 bases lying between them. The CDR3 spans 17 residues.

The chain carries TRBV9 and TRBJ2-7; D perhaps matches TRBD2 (6 bases). V lost 4 bases to trimming and J lost 3 bases, with 14 bases between them. The germline CDR1 and CDR2 sequences are SGDLS and YYNGEE. The CDR3 runs to 14 residues. The CDR3 DNA is TGTGCCAGCAGCCCCACCCTCGGGGGCTACGAGCAGTACTTC. Encoded protein: CASSPTLGGYEQYF.

J is TRBJ1-2 and V is TRBV19; 9 positions match TRBD1. With V trimmed by 2 bases and J by 4 bases, 11 bases remained unmatched. This CDR3 comprises 17 residues. CDR1 LNHDA and CDR2 SQIVND come from the germline V gene (reference sequence). The CDR3, as DNA: TGTGCCAGTAGTATACTCGACCTCGGGACAGGGCGCTATGGCTACACCTTC. It is translated as CASSILDLGTGRYGYTF.

The chain carries TRBV5-1 and TRBJ2-2; D is perhaps TRBD2 (6 bases). The germline gives CDR1 SGHRS, CDR2 YFSETQ. This CDR3 has 15 residues. The ends were cut back, 0 bases at V and 2 bases at J, with 8 bases in the middle. In nucleotides, the CDR3 is TGCGCCAGCAGCTTGGTGGGGGGTAACACCGGGGAGCTGTTTTTT. Amino acid sequence: CASSLVGGNTGELFF.

The V gene is TRBV5-1, the J gene TRBJ1-2; D gene uncertain. Germline V gene sequence: CDR1 SGHRS, CDR2 YFSETQ. The ends were cut back, 0 bases at V and 4 bases at J, with 10 bases in the middle. The CDR3 contains 14 residues. CDR3 coding DNA: TGCGCCAGCAGCTTGGCTGGGGTCGGCTATGGCTACACCTTC. Protein product: CASSLAGVGYGYTF.

The chain couples TRBV7-2 to TRBJ2-3; D unresolved. Germline CDR1 SGHTA, CDR2 FQGNSA. Trimming left V 5 bases short and J 2 bases short, with 23 bases between. This CDR3 comprises 18 residues. DNA of the CDR3: TGTGCCAGCAGCCAAGGTGTCGAAGACCAGACTCACACAGATACGCAGTATTTT. Its translation is CASSQGVEDQTHTDTQYF.